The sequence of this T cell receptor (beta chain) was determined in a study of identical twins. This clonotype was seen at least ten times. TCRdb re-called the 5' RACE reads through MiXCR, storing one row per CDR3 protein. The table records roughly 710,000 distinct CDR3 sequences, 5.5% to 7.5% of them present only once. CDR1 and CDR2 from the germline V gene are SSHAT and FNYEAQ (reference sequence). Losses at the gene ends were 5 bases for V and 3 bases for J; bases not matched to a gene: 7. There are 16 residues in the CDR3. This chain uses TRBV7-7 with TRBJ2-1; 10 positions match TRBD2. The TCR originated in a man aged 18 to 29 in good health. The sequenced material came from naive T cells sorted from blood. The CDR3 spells CASSPPGTSDYNEQFF. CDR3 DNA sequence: TGTGCCAGCAGCCCACCCGGGACTAGCGACTACAATGAGCAGTTCTTC.